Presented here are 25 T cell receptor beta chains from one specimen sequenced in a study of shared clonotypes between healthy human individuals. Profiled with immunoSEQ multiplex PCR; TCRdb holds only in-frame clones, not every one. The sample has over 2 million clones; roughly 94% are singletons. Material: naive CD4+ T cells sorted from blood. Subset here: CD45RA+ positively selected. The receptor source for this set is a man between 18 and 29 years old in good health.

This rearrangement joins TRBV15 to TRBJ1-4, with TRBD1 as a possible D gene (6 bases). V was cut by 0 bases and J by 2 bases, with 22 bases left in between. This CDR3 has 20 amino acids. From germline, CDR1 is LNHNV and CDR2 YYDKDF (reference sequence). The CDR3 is CATSRDVPWDILSTNEKLFF. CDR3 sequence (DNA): TGTGCCACCAGCAGAGATGTACCGTGGGACATACTATCTACTAATGAAAAACTGTTTTTT.

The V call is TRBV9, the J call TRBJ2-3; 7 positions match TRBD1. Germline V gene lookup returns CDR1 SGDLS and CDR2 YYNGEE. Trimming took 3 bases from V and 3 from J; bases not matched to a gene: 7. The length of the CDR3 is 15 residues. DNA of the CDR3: TGTGCCAGCAGCGACATGAGGGGGCGTACAGATACGCAGTATTTT. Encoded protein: CASSDMRGRTDTQYF.

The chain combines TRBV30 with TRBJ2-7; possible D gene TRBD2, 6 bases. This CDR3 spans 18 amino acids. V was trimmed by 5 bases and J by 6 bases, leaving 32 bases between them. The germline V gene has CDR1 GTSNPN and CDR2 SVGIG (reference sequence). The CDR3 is CAWLWGYQQAGNLCEQYF. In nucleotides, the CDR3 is TGTGCCTGGCTTTGGGGATACCAGCAGGCGGGAAACTTATGCGAGCAGTACTTC.

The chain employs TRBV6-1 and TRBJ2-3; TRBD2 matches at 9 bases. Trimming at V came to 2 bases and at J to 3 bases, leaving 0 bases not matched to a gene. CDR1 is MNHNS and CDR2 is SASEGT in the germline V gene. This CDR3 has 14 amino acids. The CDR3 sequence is CASSESGRTDTQYF. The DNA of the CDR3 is TGTGCCAGCAGTGAAAGCGGGAGGACAGATACGCAGTATTTT.

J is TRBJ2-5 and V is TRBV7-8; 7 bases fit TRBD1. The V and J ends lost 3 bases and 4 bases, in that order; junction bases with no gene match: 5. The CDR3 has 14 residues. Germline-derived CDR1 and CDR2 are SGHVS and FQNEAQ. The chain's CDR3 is CASSLFGTVETQYF. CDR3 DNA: TGTGCCAGCAGCTTGTTCGGGACAGTAGAGACCCAGTACTTC. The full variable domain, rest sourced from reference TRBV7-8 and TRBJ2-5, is GAGVSQSPRYKVAKRGQDVALRCDPISGHVSLFWYQQALGQGPEFLTYFQNEAQLDKSGLPSDRFFAERPEGSVSTLKIQRTQQEDSAVYLCASSLFGTVETQYFGPGTRLLVL.

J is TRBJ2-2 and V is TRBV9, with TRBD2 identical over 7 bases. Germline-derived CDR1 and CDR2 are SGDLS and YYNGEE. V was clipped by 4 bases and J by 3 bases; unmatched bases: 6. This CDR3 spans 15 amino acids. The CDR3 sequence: CASSPSSGYTGELFF. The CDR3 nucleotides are TGTGCCAGCAGCCCTTCTAGCGGTTACACCGGGGAGCTGTTTTTT.

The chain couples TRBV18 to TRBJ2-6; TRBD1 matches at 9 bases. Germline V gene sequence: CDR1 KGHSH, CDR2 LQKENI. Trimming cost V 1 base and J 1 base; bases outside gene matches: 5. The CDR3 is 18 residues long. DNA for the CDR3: TGTGCCAGCTCACCACGACAGGGGGTTGTGTCTGGGGCCAACGTCCTGACTTTC. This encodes CASSPRQGVVSGANVLTF.

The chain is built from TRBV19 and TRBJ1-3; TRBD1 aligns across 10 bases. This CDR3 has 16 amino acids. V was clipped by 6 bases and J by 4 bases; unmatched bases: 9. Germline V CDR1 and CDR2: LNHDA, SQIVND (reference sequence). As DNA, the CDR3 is TGTGCCAGTAGCATCCGGGACAGGGGTTACGGAAACACCATATATTTT. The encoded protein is CASSIRDRGYGNTIYF.

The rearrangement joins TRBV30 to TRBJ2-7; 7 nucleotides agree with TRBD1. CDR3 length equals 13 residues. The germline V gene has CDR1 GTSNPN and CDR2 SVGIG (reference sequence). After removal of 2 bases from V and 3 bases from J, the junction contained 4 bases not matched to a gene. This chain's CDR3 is CAWSPNRGYEQYF. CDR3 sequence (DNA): TGTGCCTGGAGTCCAAACAGGGGCTACGAGCAGTACTTC.

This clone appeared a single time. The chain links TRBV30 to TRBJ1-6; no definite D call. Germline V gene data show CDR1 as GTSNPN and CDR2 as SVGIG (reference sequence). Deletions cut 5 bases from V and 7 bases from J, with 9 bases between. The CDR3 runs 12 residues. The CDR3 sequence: CAWGQRNSPLHF. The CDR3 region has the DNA TGTGCCTGGGGGCAGCGGAATTCACCCCTCCACTTT.

The CDR3 loop is CASSFRDRGDEQYF. CDR3 nucleotide sequence: TGCGCCAGCAGCTTCCGGGACAGGGGTGACGAGCAGTACTTC. The rearrangement joins TRBV5-1 to TRBJ2-7; 10 nucleotides line up with TRBD1. CDR1 and CDR2 from the germline V gene are SGHRS and YFSETQ. The CDR3 sequence is 14 residues long. Trimming removed 2 bases from V and 5 bases from J; junction bases left unmatched: 4. The entire variable domain, with the rest obtained from reference TRBV5-1 and TRBJ2-7, is as follows: KAGVTQTPRYLIKTRGQQVTLSCSPISGHRSVSWYQQTPGQGLQFLFEYFSETQRNKGNFPGRFSGRQFSNSRSEMNVSTLELGDSALYLCASSFRDRGDEQYFGPGTRLTVT.

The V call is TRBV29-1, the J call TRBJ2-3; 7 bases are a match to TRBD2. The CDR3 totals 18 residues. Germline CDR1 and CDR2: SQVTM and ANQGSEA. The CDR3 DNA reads TGCAGACCCATAAGGGAGGGTCGACGCACCAGGAGGACAGATACGCAGTATTTT. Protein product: CRPIREGRRTRRTDTQYF.

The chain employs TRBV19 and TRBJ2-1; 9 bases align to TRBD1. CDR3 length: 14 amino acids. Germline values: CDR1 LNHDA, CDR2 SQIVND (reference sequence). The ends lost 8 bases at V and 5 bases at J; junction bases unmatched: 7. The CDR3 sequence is CASWTGAKDNEQFF. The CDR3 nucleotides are TGTGCCAGTTGGACAGGGGCGAAGGACAATGAGCAGTTCTTC. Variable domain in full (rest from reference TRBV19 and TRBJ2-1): DGGITQSPKYLFRKEGQNVTLSCEQNLNHDAMYWYRQDPGQGLRLIYYSQIVNDFQKGDIAEGYSVSREKKESFPLTVTSAQKNPTAFYLCASWTGAKDNEQFFGPGTRLTVL.

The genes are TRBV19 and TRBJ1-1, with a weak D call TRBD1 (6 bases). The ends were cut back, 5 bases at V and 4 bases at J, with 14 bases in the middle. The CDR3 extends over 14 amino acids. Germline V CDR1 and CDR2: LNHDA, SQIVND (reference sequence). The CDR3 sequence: CASSELEGGTEAFF. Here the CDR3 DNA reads TGTGCCAGTAGTGAACTGGAAGGGGGCACTGAAGCTTTCTTT.

The CDR3 reads CAIRSQEYYEQYF. CDR3 sequence (DNA): TGTGCCATCAGAAGCCAGGAGTACTACGAGCAGTACTTC. The V gene is TRBV10-3, the J gene TRBJ2-7; D uncertain. CDR3 length: 13 amino acids. Trimming removed 6 bases at V and 3 bases at J, with 12 bases between. CDR1 ENHRY and CDR2 SYGVKD come from the germline V gene.

The CDR3 nucleotides are TGTGCCAGCAGTTTGAGCGGGAGTTACAGCAACAATGAGCAGTTCTTC. As protein: CASSLSGSYSNNEQFF. The J gene is TRBJ2-1, the V gene TRBV11-3, with 8 nucleotides matching TRBD2. The CDR3 spans 16 residues. V lost 6 bases to trimming and J lost 5 bases; unmatched junction nucleotides: 12. The V gene's germline CDR1 is SGHNT and CDR2 YENEEA.

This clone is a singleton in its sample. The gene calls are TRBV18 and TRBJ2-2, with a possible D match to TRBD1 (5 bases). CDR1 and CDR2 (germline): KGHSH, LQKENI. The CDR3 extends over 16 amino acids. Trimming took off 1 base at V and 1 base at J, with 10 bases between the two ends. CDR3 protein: CASSPLSTGNTGELFF. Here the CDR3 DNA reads TGTGCCAGCTCACCACTGAGTACAGGGAACACCGGGGAGCTGTTTTTT.

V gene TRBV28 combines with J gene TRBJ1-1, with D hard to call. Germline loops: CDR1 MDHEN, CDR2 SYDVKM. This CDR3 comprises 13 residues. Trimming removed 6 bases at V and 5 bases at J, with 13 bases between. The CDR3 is CASRASRWTEAFF. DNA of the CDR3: TGTGCCAGCAGGGCATCGAGATGGACTGAAGCTTTCTTT.

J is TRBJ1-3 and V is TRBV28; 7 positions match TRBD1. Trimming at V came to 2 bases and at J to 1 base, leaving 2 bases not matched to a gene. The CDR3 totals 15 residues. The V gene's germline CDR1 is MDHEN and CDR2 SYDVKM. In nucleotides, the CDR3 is TGTGCCAGCAGTTTAATCAGGGGGTCTGGAAACACCATATATTTT. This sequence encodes CASSLIRGSGNTIYF.

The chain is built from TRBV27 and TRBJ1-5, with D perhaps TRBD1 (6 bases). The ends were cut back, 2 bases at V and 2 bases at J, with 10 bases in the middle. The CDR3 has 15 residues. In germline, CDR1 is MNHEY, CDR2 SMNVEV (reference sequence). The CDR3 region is CASSLLPGGNQPQHF. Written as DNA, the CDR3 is TGTGCCAGCAGTTTACTGCCAGGGGGCAATCAGCCCCAGCATTTT.

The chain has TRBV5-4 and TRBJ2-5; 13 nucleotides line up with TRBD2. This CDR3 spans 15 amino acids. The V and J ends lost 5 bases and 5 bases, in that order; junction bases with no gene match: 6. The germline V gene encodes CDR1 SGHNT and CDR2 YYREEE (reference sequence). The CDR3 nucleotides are TGTGCCAGCAGGAGGACTAGCGGGAGTGTCGAGACCCAGTACTTC. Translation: CASRRTSGSVETQYF.

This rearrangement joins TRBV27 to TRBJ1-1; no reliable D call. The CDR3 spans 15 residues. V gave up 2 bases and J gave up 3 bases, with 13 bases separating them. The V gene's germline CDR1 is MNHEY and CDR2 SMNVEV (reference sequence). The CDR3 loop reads CASSLGALRDTEAFF. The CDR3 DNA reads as TGTGCCAGCAGTTTAGGAGCGTTGAGGGACACTGAAGCTTTCTTT.

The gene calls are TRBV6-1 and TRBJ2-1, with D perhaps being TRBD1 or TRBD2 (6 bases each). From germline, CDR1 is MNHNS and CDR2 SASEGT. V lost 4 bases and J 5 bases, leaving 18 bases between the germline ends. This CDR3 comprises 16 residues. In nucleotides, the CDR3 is TGTGCCAGCAGTGCCACTCTAGGGGGGACCGACAATGAGCAGTTCTTC. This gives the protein CASSATLGGTDNEQFF.

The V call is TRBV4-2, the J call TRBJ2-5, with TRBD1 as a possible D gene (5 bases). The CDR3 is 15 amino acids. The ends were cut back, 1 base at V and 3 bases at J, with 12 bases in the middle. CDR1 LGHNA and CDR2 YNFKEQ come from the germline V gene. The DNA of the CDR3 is TGTGCCAGCAGCCAAGTAGGCAGGGAAGAAGAGACCCAGTACTTC. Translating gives CASSQVGREEETQYF.

CDR3 sequence: CASSRMGNTEAFF. CDR3 nucleotides: TGTGCCAGCTCGCGGATGGGGAACACTGAAGCTTTCTTT. The chain is built from TRBV7-3 and TRBJ1-1; D gene ambiguous. Germline V gene sequence: CDR1 SGHTA, CDR2 FQGTGA. V dropped 8 bases and J dropped 1 base, with 11 bases sitting between them. This CDR3 is built from 13 residues. Drawing the rest from reference TRBV7-3 and TRBJ1-1, the complete variable domain is GAGVSQTPSNKVTEKGKYVELRCDPISGHTALYWYRQSLGQGPEFLIYFQGTGAADDSGLPNDRFFAVRPEGSVSTLKIQRTERGDSAVYLCASSRMGNTEAFFGQGTRLTVV.